This is a list of T cell receptor beta chains from one sample in a study of blood T cell repertoires in COVID-19. Measured with immunoSEQ multiplex PCR; TCRdb has only the in-frame clones, and not every one. Here the sample spans around 200,000 clones, about 90% being singletons. Sequencing was done on a sample of PBMCs or T cells enriched from blood (not recorded which). Every receptor here comes from a woman in her forties or fifties in a cohort exposed to, infected with or recovered from COVID-19 (not recorded which). Each CDR3 is given with its conserved first and last residue. Fields, in order: V gene, J gene, CDR3 length, CDR3 protein.

>TRBV6-5|TRBJ2-2|14
CASRLAVNTGELFF
>TRBV5-1|TRBJ1-6|14
CASALDGENSPLHF
>TRBV3-1/TRBV3-2|TRBJ1-5|15
CASSQGTGGHQPQHF
>TRBV21-1|TRBJ2-7|14
CASSALGQGNEQYF
>TRBV9|TRBJ1-1|13
CASSWDRNTEAFF
>TRBV7-2|TRBJ2-7|14
CASSPGQASYEQYF
>TRBV2|TRBJ1-1|17
CASSDITGGEENTEAFF
>TRBV4-1|TRBJ1-5|16
CASSHYGGFSNQPQHF
>TRBV18|TRBJ1-1|14
CASSGSAGNTEAFF
>TRBV30|TRBJ1-1|13
CAWSWAGGGEAFF
>TRBV30|TRBJ1-1|15
CAWSVLGRQNTEAFF
>TRBV5-5|TRBJ1-2|14
CASSPSPTNYGYTF
>TRBV2|TRBJ1-6|13
CASSDSGNSPLHF
>TRBV5-1|TRBJ2-7|15
CASSLAWGQAYEQYF
>TRBV5-1|TRBJ1-2|14
CASSPGQGWDGYTF
>TRBV3-1/TRBV3-2|TRBJ1-5|13
CASSQEGDQPQHF
>TRBV5-1|TRBJ1-1|14
CASSSRPGGTEAFF
>TRBV6-2/TRBV6-3|TRBJ2-7|15
CASSPSIWLSYEQYF
>TRBV5-1|TRBJ1-1|13
CASSPYRVTEAFF
>TRBV5-5|TRBJ1-4|16
CASSFYNGATNEKLFF
>TRBV20-1|TRBJ1-2|11
CSANPNYGYTF
>TRBV7-9|TRBJ2-1|16
CASSLASGGAYNEQFF
>TRBV5-1|TRBJ2-3|14
CASSRQGSTDTQYF
>TRBV15|TRBJ2-6|20
CATSRVPIVQGASGANVLTF
>TRBV20-1|TRBJ1-2|19
CSASGPPNDGRQGADGYTF
>TRBV11-3|TRBJ2-1|13
CASSLSVSTRQFF
>TRBV6-2/TRBV6-3|TRBJ1-1|14
CASSVLPGRTEAFF
>TRBV19|TRBJ2-1|19
CASSIDLTSGGPTYNEQFF
>TRBV5-1|TRBJ2-2|17
CASSPAGGATNTGELFF
>TRBV7-3|TRBJ1-2|13
CASSSDRREGYTF
>TRBV11-2|TRBJ2-7|15
CASSLDVAGAYEQYF
>TRBV10-3|TRBJ2-5|13
CAISGGAGETQYF
>TRBV28|TRBJ1-2|14
CASMSPTVVYGYTF
>TRBV9|TRBJ2-2|19
CASSVDPAGGRTPTGELFF
>TRBV6-2/TRBV6-3|TRBJ2-1|16
CASSYWAGGRPDEQFF
>TRBV4-2|TRBJ1-2|12
CASAGDSQGYTF
>TRBV4-1|TRBJ2-2|15
CASSRPTGNTGELFF
>TRBV4-2|TRBJ2-1|15
CASSRAGTSDNEQFF
>TRBV4-2|TRBJ2-2|14
CASRAGGRTGELFF
>TRBV7-9|TRBJ1-2|19
CASSSHTAGPPTGLYGYTF
>TRBV6-2/TRBV6-3|TRBJ2-7|14
CASSAFGPGYEQYF
>TRBV5-3|TRBJ2-7|15
CARSQGQGNSYEQYF
>TRBV29-1|TRBJ2-1|15
CSVPWAAGGGNEQFF
>TRBV10-3|TRBJ1-2|15
CAINPTLGENYGYTF
>TRBV4-2|TRBJ2-1|16
CASSPKSSGSYNEQFF
>TRBV12-5|TRBJ2-3|17
CASGLVFGQFSTDTQYF
>TRBV28|TRBJ2-7|18
CASPPGTGSYQSSYEQYF
>TRBV5-6|TRBJ2-2|14
CASTWGGRFGELFF